This TCR beta chain derives from a study of radiotherapy plus CTLA-4 blockade in lung cancer (dated by TCRdb to 2017 to 2018). About the study as a whole: Among the enrolled patients, under 20% had an objective response, and roughly 30% reached disease control.

Results the study describes overall, beyond this receptor: After treatment with radiotherapy and ipilimumab, TCR clones that came from tumors expanded in the peripheral blood. Early dynamic changes in blood T cell clones, together with increased serum interferon-beta after radiation, were reported as the strongest predictors of response.

Receptors were amplified or captured by the immunoSEQ multiplex PCR assay. TCRdb limited this immuneACCESS table to in-frame rearrangements with V and J called. A share of clones is missing; checked studies link under half to unresolved V genes, and the rest is unexplained. This sample is represented by under 65,000 clones; 77% of them were singletons. Of the sample, approximately 2.5% falls within the top ten clones. Focal radiation therapy combined with CTLA-4 blockade (ipilimumab) was tested in patients with chemo-refractory metastatic non-small-cell lung cancer. This clone was observed once. The specificity of this receptor is unknown. Per-base quality was not reported, and no clone a single base away is much larger than it. The starting material was peripheral blood, obtained from a patient treated with radiotherapy plus ipilimumab. This clonotype was obtained from a human donor with non-small cell lung cancer whose response to radiotherapy plus ipilimumab could not be evaluated.

The CDR3 reads as follows: CAWSVLGAEAFF. At the DNA level, the sequence is TGTGCCTGGAGTGTACTCGGGGCTGAAGCTTTCTTT. The V and J genes are TRBV30 and TRBJ1-1, with an unclear D gene assignment. V is reduced by 0 bases and J by 6 bases, leaving a spacing of 8 bases between them. Its CDR3 holds 12 amino acids, cysteine through phenylalanine. The kept DNA is CDR3 alone, 36 bases in frame from the first base. Looking up the germline V gene (reference sequence) yields CDR1 GTSNPN and CDR2 SVGIG. The entire variable domain, with the stretches around the CDR3 drawn from the reference TRBV30 and TRBJ1-1 proteins, is SQTIHQWPATLVQPVGSPLSLECTVEGTSNPNLYWYRQAAGRGLQLLFYSVGIGQISSEVPQNLSASRPQDRQFILSSKKLLLSDSGFYLCAWSVLGAEAFFGQGTRLTVV.